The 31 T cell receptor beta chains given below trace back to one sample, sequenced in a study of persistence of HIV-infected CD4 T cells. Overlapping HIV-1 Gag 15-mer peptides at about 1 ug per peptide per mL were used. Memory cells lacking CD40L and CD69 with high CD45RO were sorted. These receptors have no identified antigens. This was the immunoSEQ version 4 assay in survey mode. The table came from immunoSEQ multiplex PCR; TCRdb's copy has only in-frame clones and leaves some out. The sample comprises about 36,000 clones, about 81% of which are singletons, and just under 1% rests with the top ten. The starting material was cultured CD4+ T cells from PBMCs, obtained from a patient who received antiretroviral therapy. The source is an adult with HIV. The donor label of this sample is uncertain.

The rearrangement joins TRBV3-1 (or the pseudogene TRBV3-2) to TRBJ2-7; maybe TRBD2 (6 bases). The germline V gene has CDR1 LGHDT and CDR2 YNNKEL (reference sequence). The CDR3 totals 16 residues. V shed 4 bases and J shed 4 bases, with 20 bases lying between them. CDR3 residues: CASSPTGTGGVYEQYF. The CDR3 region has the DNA TGTGCCAGCAGCCCTACCGGGACCGGGGGAGTTTACGAGCAGTACTTC.

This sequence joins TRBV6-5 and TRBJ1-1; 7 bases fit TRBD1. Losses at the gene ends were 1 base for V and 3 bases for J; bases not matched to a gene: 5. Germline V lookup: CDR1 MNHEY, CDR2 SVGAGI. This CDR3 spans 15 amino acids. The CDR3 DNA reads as TGTGCCAGCAGTTACTTACAGGGGCCGCACACTGAAGCTTTCTTT. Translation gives CASSYLQGPHTEAFF.

The CDR3: CASSPVVGVAGELFF. The CDR3 region has the DNA TGTGCCAGCTCACCAGTGGTCGGGGTTGCCGGGGAGCTGTTTTTT. V usage is TRBV18 and J usage is TRBJ2-2; weak D call: TRBD2 (5 bases). The CDR3 contains 15 residues. Trimming removed 2 bases at V and 6 bases at J, with 13 bases between. Germline V gene data show CDR1 as KGHSH and CDR2 as LQKENI. The full variable domain, rest sourced from reference TRBV18 and TRBJ2-2, is NAGVMQNPRHLVRRRGQEARLRCSPMKGHSHVYWYRQLPEEGLKFMVYLQKENIIDESGMPKERFSAEFPKEGPSILRIQQVVRGDSAAYFCASSPVVGVAGELFFGEGSRLTVL.

CDR3 amino acids: CATRRSDTAGGYTF. The CDR3, as DNA: TGTGCCACTAGAAGATCGGACACGGCTGGTGGCTACACCTTC. V and J are TRBV27 and TRBJ1-2; maybe TRBD1 (5 bases). Germline V gives CDR1 MNHEY, CDR2 SMNVEV (reference sequence). Trimming took 10 bases from V and 7 from J, leaving 22 bases between them. This CDR3 is 14 amino acids long.

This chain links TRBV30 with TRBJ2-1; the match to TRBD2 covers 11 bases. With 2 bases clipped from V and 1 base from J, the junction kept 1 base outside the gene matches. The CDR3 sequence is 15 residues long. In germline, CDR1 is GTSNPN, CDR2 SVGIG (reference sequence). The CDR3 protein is CAWSRTSGSYNEQFF. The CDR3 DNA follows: TGTGCCTGGAGTCGGACTAGCGGGTCCTACAATGAGCAGTTCTTC.

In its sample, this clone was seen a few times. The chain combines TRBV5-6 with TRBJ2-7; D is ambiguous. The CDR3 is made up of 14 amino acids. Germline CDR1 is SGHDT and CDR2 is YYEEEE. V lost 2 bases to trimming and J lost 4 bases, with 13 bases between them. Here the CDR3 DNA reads TGTGCCAGCAGCTTATACACGCTGGCTTACGAGCAGTACTTC. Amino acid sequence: CASSLYTLAYEQYF.

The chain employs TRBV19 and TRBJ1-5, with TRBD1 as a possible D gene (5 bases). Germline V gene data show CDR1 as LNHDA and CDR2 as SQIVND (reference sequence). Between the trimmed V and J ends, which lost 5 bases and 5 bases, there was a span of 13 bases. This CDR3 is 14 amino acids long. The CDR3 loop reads CASSGAFGDQPQHF. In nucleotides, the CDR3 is TGTGCCAGTAGTGGGGCCTTTGGGGATCAGCCCCAGCATTTT.

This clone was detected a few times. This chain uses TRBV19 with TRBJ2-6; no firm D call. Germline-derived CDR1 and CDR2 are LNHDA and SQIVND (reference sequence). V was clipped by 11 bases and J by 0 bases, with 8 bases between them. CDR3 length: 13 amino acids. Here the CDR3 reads CASSGSGANVLTF. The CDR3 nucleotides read TGTGCCTCCTCCGGCTCTGGGGCCAACGTCCTGACTTTC.

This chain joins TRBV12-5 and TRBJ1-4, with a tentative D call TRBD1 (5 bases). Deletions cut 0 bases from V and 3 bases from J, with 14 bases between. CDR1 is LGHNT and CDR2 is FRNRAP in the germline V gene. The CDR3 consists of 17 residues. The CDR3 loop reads CASGLVLTAGANEKLFF. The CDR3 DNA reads TGTGCTAGTGGTTTGGTACTCACAGCGGGGGCTAATGAAAAACTGTTTTTT.

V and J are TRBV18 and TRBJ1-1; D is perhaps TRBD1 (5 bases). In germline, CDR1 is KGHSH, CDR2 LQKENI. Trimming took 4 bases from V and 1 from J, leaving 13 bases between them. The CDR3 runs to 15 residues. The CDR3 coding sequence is TGTGCCAGCTCACAACTGGACACCCAGAACACTGAAGCTTTCTTT. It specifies CASSQLDTQNTEAFF.

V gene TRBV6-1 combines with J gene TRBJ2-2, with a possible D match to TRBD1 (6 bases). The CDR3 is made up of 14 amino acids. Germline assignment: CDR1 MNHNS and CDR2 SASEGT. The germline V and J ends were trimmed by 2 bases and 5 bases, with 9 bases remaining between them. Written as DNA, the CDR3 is TGTGCCAGCAGTGAACTCCAGGGGACCGGGGAGCTGTTTTTT. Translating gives CASSELQGTGELFF.

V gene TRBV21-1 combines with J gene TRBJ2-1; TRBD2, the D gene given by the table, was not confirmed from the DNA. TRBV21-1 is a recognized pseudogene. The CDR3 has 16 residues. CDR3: CASSSPGLAGNNEQFF. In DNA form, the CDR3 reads TGTGCCAGCAGCAGTCCGGGACTAGCGGGGAACAATGAGCAGTTCTTC.

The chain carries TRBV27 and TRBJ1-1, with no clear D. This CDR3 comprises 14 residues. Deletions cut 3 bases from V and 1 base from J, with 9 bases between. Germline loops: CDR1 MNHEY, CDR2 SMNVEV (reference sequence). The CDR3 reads CASSLTRGNTEAFF. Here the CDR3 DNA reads TGTGCCAGCAGTTTGACCCGGGGGAACACTGAAGCTTTCTTT.

In DNA, the CDR3 is TGTGCCAGCAGCTTTCCCAGGGTCTATGGCTACACCTTC. It specifies CASSFPRVYGYTF. The chain combines TRBV7-9 with TRBJ1-2; D might be TRBD1 (5 bases). Germline loops: CDR1 SEHNR, CDR2 FQNEAQ (reference sequence). Trimming cost V 3 bases and J 4 bases, with 9 bases left between them. The CDR3 consists of 13 residues.

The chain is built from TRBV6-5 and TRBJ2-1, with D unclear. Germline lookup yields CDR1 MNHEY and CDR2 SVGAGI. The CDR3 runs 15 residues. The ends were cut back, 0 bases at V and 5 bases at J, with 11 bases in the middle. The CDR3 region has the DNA TGTGCCAGCAGTTACTCGAGCGACTGGGACAATGAGCAGTTCTTC. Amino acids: CASSYSSDWDNEQFF.

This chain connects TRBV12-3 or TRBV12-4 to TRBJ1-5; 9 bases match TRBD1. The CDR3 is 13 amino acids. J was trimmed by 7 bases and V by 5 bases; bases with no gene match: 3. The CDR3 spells CASSPGQGQPQHF. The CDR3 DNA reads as TGTGCCAGCAGTCCGGGACAGGGCCAGCCCCAGCATTTT.

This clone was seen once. As DNA, the CDR3 is TGCGCCAGCAGCTTGGAAACCTCAGGGGCCAGCACAGATACGCAGTATTTT. This gives the protein CASSLETSGASTDTQYF. The chain carries TRBV5-1 and TRBJ2-3, with TRBD1 as a possible D gene (6 bases). The CDR3 length is 17 residues. CDR1 SGHRS and CDR2 YFSETQ come from the germline V gene. V lost 0 bases and J lost 0, with 14 bases in between.

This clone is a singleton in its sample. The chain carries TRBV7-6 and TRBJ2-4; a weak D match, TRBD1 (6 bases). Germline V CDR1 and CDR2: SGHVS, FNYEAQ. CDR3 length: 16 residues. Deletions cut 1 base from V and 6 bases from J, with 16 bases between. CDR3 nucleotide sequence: TGTGCCAGCAGCTTAGGGCAGGGGATCGGTTTAAACATTCAGTACTTC. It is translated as CASSLGQGIGLNIQYF.

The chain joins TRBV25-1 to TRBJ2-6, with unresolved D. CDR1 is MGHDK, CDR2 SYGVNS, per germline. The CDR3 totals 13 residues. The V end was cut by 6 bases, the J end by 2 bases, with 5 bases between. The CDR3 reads CASSPPGANVLTF. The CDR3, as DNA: TGTGCCAGCAGCCCTCCTGGGGCCAACGTCCTGACTTTC.

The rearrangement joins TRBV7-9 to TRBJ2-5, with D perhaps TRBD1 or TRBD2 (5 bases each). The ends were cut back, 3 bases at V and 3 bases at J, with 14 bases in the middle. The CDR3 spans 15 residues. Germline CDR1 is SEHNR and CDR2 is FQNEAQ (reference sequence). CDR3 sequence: CASSFWGTVKETQYF. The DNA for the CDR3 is TGTGCCAGCAGCTTCTGGGGGACGGTTAAAGAGACCCAGTACTTC.

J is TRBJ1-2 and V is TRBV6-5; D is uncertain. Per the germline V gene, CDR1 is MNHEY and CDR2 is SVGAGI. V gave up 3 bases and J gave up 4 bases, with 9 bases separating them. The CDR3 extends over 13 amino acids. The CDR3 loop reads CASSYLAGYGYTF. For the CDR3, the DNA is TGTGCCAGCAGTTATCTGGCTGGCTATGGCTACACCTTC.

The CDR3 bases are TGTGCCAGCTCGCAAGGGGACTCGAGTGACATTCAGTACTTC. As protein: CASSQGDSSDIQYF. The chain recombines TRBV18 with TRBJ2-4, with D perhaps TRBD2 (6 bases). The CDR3 extends over 14 amino acids. Germline V gene sequence: CDR1 KGHSH, CDR2 LQKENI. The V end was cut by 6 bases, the J end by 8 bases, with 17 bases between.

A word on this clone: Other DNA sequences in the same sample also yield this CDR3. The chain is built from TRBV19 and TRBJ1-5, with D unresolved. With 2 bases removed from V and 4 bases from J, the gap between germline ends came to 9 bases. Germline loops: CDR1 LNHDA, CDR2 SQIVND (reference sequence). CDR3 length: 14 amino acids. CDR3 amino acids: CASSITPQNQPQHF. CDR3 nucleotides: TGTGCCAGTAGTATAACCCCCCAAAATCAGCCCCAGCATTTT.

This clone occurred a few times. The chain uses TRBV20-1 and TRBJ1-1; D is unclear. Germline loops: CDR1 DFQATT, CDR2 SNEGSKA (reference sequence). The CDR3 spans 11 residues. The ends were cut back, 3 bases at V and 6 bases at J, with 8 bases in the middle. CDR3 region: CSARVPPEAFF. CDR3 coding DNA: TGCAGTGCTAGGGTCCCTCCTGAAGCTTTCTTT.

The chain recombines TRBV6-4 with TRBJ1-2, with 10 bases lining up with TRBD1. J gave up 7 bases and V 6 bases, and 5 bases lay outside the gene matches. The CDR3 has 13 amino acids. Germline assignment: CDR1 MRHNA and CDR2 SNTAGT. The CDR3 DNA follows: TGTGCCAGCAGCGGGACAGGGGAGGCTGGCTACACCTTC. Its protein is CASSGTGEAGYTF.

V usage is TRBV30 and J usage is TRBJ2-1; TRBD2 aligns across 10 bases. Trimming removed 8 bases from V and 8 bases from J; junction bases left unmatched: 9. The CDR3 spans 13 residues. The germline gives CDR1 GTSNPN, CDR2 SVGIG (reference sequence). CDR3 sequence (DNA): TGTGCCCTCTCGCCTAGCGGGGGCGATGAGCAGTTCTTC. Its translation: CALSPSGGDEQFF.

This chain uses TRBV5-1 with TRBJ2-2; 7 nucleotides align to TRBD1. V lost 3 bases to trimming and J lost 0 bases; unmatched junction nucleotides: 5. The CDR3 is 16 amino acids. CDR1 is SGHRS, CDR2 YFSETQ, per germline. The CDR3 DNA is TGCGCCAGCAGCTCTCCGGGACAGACGAACACCGGGGAGCTGTTTTTT. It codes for CASSSPGQTNTGELFF.

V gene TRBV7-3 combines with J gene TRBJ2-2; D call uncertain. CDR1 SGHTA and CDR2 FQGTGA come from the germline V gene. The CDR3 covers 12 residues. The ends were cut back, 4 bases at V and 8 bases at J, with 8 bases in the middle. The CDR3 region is CASSYAGGELFF. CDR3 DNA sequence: TGTGCCAGCAGCTATGCCGGGGGGGAGCTGTTTTTT. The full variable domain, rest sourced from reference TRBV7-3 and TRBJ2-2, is GAGVSQTPSNKVTEKGKYVELRCDPISGHTALYWYRQSLGQGPEFLIYFQGTGAADDSGLPNDRFFAVRPEGSVSTLKIQRTERGDSAVYLCASSYAGGELFFGEGSRLTVL.

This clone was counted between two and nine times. CDR3 residues: CASSPQGRITEAFF. DNA of the CDR3: TGCGCCAGCAGCCCACAGGGGCGCATCACTGAAGCTTTCTTT. The gene calls are TRBV5-1 and TRBJ1-1; TRBD1 agrees at 7 bases. Trimming at V came to 4 bases and at J to 4 bases, leaving 7 bases not matched to a gene. CDR3 length equals 14 residues. CDR1 is SGHRS, CDR2 YFSETQ, per germline.

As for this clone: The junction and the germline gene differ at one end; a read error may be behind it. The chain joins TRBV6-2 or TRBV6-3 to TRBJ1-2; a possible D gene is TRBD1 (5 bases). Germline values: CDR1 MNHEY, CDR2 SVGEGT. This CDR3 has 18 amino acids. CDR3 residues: CAGSYVGGWGNNVYGYTF. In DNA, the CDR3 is TGTGCCGGCAGTTACGTTGGTGGCTGGGGGAACAACGTCTATGGCTACACCTTC.

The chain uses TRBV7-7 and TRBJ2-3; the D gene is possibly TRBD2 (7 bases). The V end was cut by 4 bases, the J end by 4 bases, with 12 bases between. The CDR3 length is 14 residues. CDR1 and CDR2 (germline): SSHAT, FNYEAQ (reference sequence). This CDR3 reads CASSWGGQADTQYF. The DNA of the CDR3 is TGTGCCAGCAGCTGGGGGGGGCAAGCAGATACGCAGTATTTT.